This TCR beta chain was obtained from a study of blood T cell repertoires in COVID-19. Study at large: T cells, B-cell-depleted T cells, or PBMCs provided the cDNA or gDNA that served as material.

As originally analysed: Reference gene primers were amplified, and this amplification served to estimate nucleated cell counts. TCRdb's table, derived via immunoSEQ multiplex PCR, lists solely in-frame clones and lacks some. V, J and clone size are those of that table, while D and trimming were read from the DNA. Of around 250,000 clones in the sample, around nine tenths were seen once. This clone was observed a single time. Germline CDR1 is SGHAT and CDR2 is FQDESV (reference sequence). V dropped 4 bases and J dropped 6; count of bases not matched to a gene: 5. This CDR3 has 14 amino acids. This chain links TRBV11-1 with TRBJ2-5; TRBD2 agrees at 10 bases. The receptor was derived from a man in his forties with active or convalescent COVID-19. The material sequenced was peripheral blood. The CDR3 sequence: CASSSGTSEKTQYF. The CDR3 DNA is TGTGCCAGCAGCTCCGGGACTAGCGAGAAGACCCAGTACTTC. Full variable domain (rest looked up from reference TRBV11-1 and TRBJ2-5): EAEVAQSPRYKITEKSQAVAFWCDPISGHATLYWYRQILGQGPELLVQFQDESVVDDSQLPKDRFSAERLKGVDSTLKIQPAELGDSAMYLCASSSGTSEKTQYFGPGTRLLVL.